Shown below are 21 T cell receptor beta chains from a single sample sequenced in a study of CD8 T cells in Susac syndrome. With random hexamers, reverse transcription was performed on about 0.5 to 1 ug of RNA. TCRdb reprocessed the immunoSEQ multiplex PCR reads via MiXCR and lists one record per CDR3 protein. The profile shows some 260,000 distinct CDR3 sequences, 85% to 95% of them singletons. Sample: CD4+ T cells from PBMCs. Source of these receptors: a human donor with multiple sclerosis.

The chain links TRBV2 to TRBJ2-5; D is possibly TRBD2 (5 bases). Per the germline V gene, CDR1 is SNHLY and CDR2 is FYNNEI. The V gene lost 1 base and the J gene lost 4 bases, with 7 bases spanning the gap. The CDR3 sequence is 13 residues long. The CDR3 region is CASSEVGVETQYF. The DNA of the CDR3 is TGTGCCAGCAGTGAAGTCGGGGTAGAGACCCAGTACTTC. Based on the CDR3 plus reference TRBV2 and TRBJ2-5, the full variable domain is EPEVTQTPSHQVTQMGQEVILRCVPISNHLYFYWYRQILGQKVEFLVSFYNNEISEKSEIFDDQFSVERPDGSNFTLKIRSTKLEDSAMYFCASSEVGVETQYFGPGTRLLVL.

This clonotype came up once. This chain uses TRBV19 with TRBJ2-7; TRBD1 or TRBD2 may be the D gene (5 bases each). The CDR3 loop spans 13 amino acids. Germline values: CDR1 LNHDA, CDR2 SQIVND (reference sequence). Trimming left V 3 bases short and J 1 base short, with 7 bases between. DNA of the CDR3: TGTGCCAGTAGTATGGGGGTTTCCTACGAGCAGTACTTC. Translated, it gives CASSMGVSYEQYF. Supplemented by reference TRBV19 and TRBJ2-7, the full variable domain reads DGGITQSPKYLFRKEGQNVTLSCEQNLNHDAMYWYRQDPGQGLRLIYYSQIVNDFQKGDIAEGYSVSREKKESFPLTVTSAQKNPTAFYLCASSMGVSYEQYFGPGTRLTVT.

In DNA, the CDR3 is TGTGCCATCAGTGAGTCTCCGGATAGGCCCCAGCATTTT. Translation gives CAISESPDRPQHF. This chain joins TRBV10-3 and TRBJ1-5; the D is unclear. Germline assignment: CDR1 ENHRY and CDR2 SYGVKD. The CDR3 extends over 13 amino acids. Trimming shortened V by 0 bases and J by 9 bases, and 9 bases separated the two germline ends.

This clonotype has a handful of counts. Because it lacks the conserved phenylalanine or tryptophan at the end, this CDR3 is likely a read error. The genes are TRBV29-1 and TRBJ2-7; no firm D call. The CDR3 consists of 13 residues. Trimming cost V 0 bases and J 5 bases, with 11 bases left between them. CDR1 and CDR2 (germline): SQVTM, ANQGSEA. CDR3 nucleotide sequence: TGCAGCGTTGAAGATCGGTTCAGTAACGAGCAGTACTCC. Translating it yields CSVEDRFSNEQYS.

The chain has TRBV7-3 and TRBJ2-2; TRBD2 matches at 7 bases. Germline V CDR1 and CDR2: SGHTA, FQGTGA. V dropped 4 bases and J dropped 7; count of bases not matched to a gene: 6. The CDR3 loop spans 14 amino acids. The CDR3 region has the DNA TGTGCCAGCAGCTCAGCCGGGGGGAACGGGGAGCTGTTTTTT. As protein: CASSSAGGNGELFF.

The chain links TRBV24-1 to TRBJ1-2, with D perhaps TRBD1 (6 bases). This CDR3 region has 12 residues. Germline-derived CDR1 and CDR2 are KGHDR and SFDVKD. V lost 4 bases and J 8 bases, leaving 10 bases between the germline ends. In DNA form, the CDR3 reads TGTGCCACCAGTGACCGACAGGACGGCTACACCTTC. This sequence encodes CATSDRQDGYTF.

V gene TRBV2 combines with J gene TRBJ2-7, with no clear D. V was trimmed by 6 bases and J by 0 bases, leaving 3 bases between them. Germline CDR1 is SNHLY and CDR2 is FYNNEI. CDR3 length: 11 residues. CDR3 nucleotide sequence: TGTGCCAGCAGGGCCTCCTACGAGCAGTACTTC. Protein: CASRASYEQYF. The full variable domain, its missing parts supplied by reference TRBV2 and TRBJ2-7, is EPEVTQTPSHQVTQMGQEVILRCVPISNHLYFYWYRQILGQKVEFLVSFYNNEISEKSEIFDDQFSVERPDGSNFTLKIRSTKLEDSAMYFCASRASYEQYFGPGTRLTVT.

V and J are TRBV6-1 and TRBJ2-1; D call uncertain. There are 14 residues in the CDR3. Germline CDR1 reads MNHNS; CDR2 reads SASEGT. V was cut by 7 bases and J by 4 bases, with 14 bases left in between. For the CDR3, the DNA is TGTGCCAGCAACGCGGAAAACCTTTACAATGAGCAGTTCTTC. It specifies CASNAENLYNEQFF.

This clonotype was seen a handful of times. The chain employs TRBV6-5 and TRBJ1-1, with D unresolved. The germline V gene encodes CDR1 MNHEY and CDR2 SVGAGI. V dropped 2 bases and J dropped 1 base, with 5 bases sitting between them. This CDR3 contains 13 residues. CDR3 DNA sequence: TGTGCCAGCAGTTACGATCCGAACACTGAAGCTTTCTTT. Translation: CASSYDPNTEAFF.

The rearrangement links TRBV20-1 to TRBJ2-7, with a tentative D call TRBD2 (5 bases). V lost 3 bases, J lost 5 bases, and 14 bases lay in between. The V gene's germline CDR1 is DFQATT and CDR2 SNEGSKA (reference sequence). CDR3 length equals 13 residues. CDR3 loop: CSASRTLPHEQYF. Here the CDR3 DNA reads TGCAGTGCTAGTCGGACTCTACCCCACGAGCAGTACTTC.

This chain uses TRBV30 with TRBJ1-5; D perhaps matches TRBD1 (6 bases). V was cut by 4 bases and J by 5 bases, with 12 bases left in between. CDR1 GTSNPN and CDR2 SVGIG come from the germline V gene (reference sequence). The CDR3 length is 13 residues. CDR3 in amino acids: CAWTTGLDQPQHF. The CDR3 DNA reads as TGTGCCTGGACTACAGGGCTCGATCAGCCCCAGCATTTT.

The chain has TRBV20-1 and TRBJ2-3, with TRBD1 identical over 9 bases. Germline assignment: CDR1 DFQATT and CDR2 SNEGSKA (reference sequence). The CDR3 consists of 15 residues. After removal of 4 bases from V and 4 bases from J, the junction contained 9 bases not matched to a gene. The CDR3 coding sequence is TGCAGTGCTACCCTCAACAGGGGGCCCGCAGATACGCAGTATTTT. This translates into CSATLNRGPADTQYF.

This chain joins TRBV20-1 and TRBJ2-5; 10 positions agree with TRBD2. Germline lookup yields CDR1 DFQATT and CDR2 SNEGSKA (reference sequence). V lost 4 bases to trimming and J lost 4 bases; unmatched junction nucleotides: 21. The CDR3 loop spans 19 amino acids. The CDR3 reads CSATGRDGASGSLGETQYF. CDR3 DNA sequence: TGCAGTGCTACAGGCCGGGATGGGGCTAGCGGGAGTTTGGGAGAGACCCAGTACTTC.

The rearrangement joins TRBV6-1 to TRBJ2-1; 10 nucleotides align to TRBD1. Germline CDR1 and CDR2: MNHNS and SASEGT. CDR3 length: 15 residues. Trimming removed 9 bases from V and 5 bases from J; junction bases left unmatched: 10. Here the CDR3 reads CASWVRDRGNNEQFF. In nucleotides, the CDR3 is TGTGCCAGTTGGGTCAGGGACAGGGGAAACAATGAGCAGTTCTTC.

The gene calls are TRBV5-1 and TRBJ2-3; D is unclear. CDR3 length equals 14 residues. The germline V and J ends were trimmed by 0 bases and 2 bases, with 7 bases remaining between them. Germline-derived CDR1 and CDR2 are SGHRS and YFSETQ. CDR3 region: CASSLVQHTDTQYF. The CDR3 DNA reads as TGCGCCAGCAGCTTGGTTCAGCACACAGATACGCAGTATTTT.

The rearrangement links TRBV19 to TRBJ2-2; 13 bases match TRBD2. After removal of 4 bases from V and 2 bases from J, the junction contained 7 bases not matched to a gene. The CDR3 has 18 amino acids. Looked up from germline, CDR1 is LNHDA and CDR2 is SQIVND (reference sequence). Written as DNA, the CDR3 is TGTGCCAGTAGTAGGTCGGGACTAGCGGGACCTAACACCGGGGAGCTGTTTTTT. Its protein product is CASSRSGLAGPNTGELFF.

The rearrangement uses TRBV5-1 and TRBJ1-2; a weak D match, TRBD1 (5 bases). This CDR3 spans 13 amino acids. The germline V and J ends were trimmed by 0 bases and 6 bases, with 9 bases remaining between them. Per the germline V gene, CDR1 is SGHRS and CDR2 is YFSETQ. The CDR3 protein is CASSLEGTHGYTF. CDR3 coding DNA: TGCGCCAGCAGCTTGGAAGGGACCCATGGCTACACCTTC.

The chain joins TRBV20-1 to TRBJ1-2, with TRBD1 matching 8 bases. The CDR3 sequence is 14 residues long. V trimming: 3 bases; J trimming: 8 bases; junction bases outside the gene matches: 11. The germline gives CDR1 DFQATT, CDR2 SNEGSKA (reference sequence). CDR3 DNA: TGCAGTGCTAGGGGACAGGCGGGGGCCGGCGGCTACACCTTC. Translation: CSARGQAGAGGYTF.

V and J are TRBV24-1 and TRBJ2-1; TRBD2 matches 11 bases. The trim removed 5 bases at V and 5 bases at J, leaving 7 bases unmatched. There are 16 residues in the CDR3. Germline CDR1 and CDR2: KGHDR and SFDVKD. CDR3 loop: CATSALGLAADNEQFF. CDR3 DNA: TGTGCCACCAGTGCCTTGGGACTAGCGGCCGACAATGAGCAGTTCTTC.

The V call is TRBV15, the J call TRBJ1-6; possible D gene TRBD1, 5 bases. The CDR3 spans 16 residues. V dropped 0 bases and J dropped 2 bases, with 8 bases sitting between them. In germline, CDR1 is LNHNV, CDR2 YYDKDF (reference sequence). The CDR3 nucleotides read TGTGCCACCAGCAGAGATCAGGGTGCCTATAATTCACCCCTCCACTTT. Translation gives CATSRDQGAYNSPLHF.

The chain has TRBV7-2 and TRBJ1-1, with TRBD1 matching 7 bases. The CDR3 contains 16 residues. Germline V gene sequence: CDR1 SGHTA, CDR2 FQGNSA. J gave up 1 base and V 5 bases, and 10 bases lay outside the gene matches. The CDR3 protein is CASSATPRTGNTEAFF. The CDR3 nucleotides are TGTGCCAGCAGCGCAACACCCAGGACAGGGAACACTGAAGCTTTCTTT.